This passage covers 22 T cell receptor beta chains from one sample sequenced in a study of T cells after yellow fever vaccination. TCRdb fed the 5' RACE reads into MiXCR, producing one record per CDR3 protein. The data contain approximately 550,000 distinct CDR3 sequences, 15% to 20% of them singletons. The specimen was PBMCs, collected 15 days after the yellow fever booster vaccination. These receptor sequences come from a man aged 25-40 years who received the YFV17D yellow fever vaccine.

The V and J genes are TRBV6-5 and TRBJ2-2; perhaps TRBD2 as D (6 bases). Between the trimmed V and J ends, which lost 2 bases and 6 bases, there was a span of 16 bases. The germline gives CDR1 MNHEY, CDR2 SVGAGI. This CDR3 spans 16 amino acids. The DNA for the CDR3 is TGTGCCAGCAGTTACCCCGCCGGGAGAATATCCGGGGAGCTGTTTTTT. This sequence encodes CASSYPAGRISGELFF.

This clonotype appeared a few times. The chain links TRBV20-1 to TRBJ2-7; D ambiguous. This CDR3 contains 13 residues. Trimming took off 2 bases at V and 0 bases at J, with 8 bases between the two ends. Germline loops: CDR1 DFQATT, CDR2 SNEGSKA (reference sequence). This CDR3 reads CSARSSRSYEQYF. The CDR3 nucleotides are TGCAGTGCTAGAAGCAGTCGCTCCTACGAGCAGTACTTC.

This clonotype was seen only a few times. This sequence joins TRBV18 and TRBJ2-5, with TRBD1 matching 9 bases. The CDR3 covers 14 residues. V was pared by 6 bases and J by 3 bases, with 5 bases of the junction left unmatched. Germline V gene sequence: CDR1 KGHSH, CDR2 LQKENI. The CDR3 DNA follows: TGTGCCAGCTCCCACGGACAGGGGAAAGAGACCCAGTACTTC. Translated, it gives CASSHGQGKETQYF.

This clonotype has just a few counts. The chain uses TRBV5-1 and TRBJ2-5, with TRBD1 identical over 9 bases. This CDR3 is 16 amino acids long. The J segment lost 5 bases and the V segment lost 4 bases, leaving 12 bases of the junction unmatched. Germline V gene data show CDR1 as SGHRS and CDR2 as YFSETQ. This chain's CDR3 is CASSMPKQGAVETQYF. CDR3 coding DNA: TGCGCCAGCAGCATGCCGAAACAGGGGGCCGTGGAGACCCAGTACTTC.

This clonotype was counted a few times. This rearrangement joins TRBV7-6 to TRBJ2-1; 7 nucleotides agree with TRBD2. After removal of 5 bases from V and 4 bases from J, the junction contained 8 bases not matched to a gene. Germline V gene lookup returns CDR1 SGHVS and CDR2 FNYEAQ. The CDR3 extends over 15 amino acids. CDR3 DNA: TGTGCCAGCAGCCGAGCGGGAACCCTTTACAATGAGCAGTTCTTC. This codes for CASSRAGTLYNEQFF.

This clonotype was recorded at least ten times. The CDR3 sequence is CASSLDRVTEAFF. The CDR3 DNA is TGTGCCAGCAGCCTTGACAGGGTCACTGAAGCTTTCTTT. The chain couples TRBV7-3 to TRBJ1-1; 7 bases agree with TRBD1. The CDR3 extends over 13 amino acids. CDR1 is SGHTA and CDR2 is FQGTGA in the germline V gene. V was clipped by 5 bases and J by 4 bases; unmatched bases: 4.

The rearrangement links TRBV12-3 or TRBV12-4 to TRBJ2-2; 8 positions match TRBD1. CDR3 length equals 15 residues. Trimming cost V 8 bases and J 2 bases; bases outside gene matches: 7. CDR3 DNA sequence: TGTGCCAGCCGACCAGGGGGCTATAACACCGGGGAGCTGTTTTTT. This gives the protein CASRPGGYNTGELFF.

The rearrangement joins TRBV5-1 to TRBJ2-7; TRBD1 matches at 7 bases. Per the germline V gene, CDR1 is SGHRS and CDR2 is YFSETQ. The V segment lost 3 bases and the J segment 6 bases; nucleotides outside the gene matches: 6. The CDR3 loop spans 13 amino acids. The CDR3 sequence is CASSWTGLSEQYF. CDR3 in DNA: TGCGCCAGCAGCTGGACAGGTCTCTCCGAGCAGTACTTC.

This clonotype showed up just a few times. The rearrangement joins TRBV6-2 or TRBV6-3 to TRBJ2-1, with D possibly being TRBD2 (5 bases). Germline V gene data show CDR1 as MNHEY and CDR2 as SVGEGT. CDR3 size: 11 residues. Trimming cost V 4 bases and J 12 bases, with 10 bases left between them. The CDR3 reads CASSSTTTQFF. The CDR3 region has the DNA TGTGCCAGCAGTTCTACGACTACGCAGTTCTTC.

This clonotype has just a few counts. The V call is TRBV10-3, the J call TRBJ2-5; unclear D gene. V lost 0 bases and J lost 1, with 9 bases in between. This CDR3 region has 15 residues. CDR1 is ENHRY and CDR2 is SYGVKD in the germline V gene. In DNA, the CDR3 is TGTGCCATCAGTGAGTCGAGTGGAAGCCAAGAGACCCAGTACTTC. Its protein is CAISESSGSQETQYF.

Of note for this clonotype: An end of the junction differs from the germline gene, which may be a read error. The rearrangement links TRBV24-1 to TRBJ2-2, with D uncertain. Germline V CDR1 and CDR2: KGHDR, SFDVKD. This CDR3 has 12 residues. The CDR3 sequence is CATDGSTRELFF. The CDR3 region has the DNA TGTGCCACCGACGGCAGCACCAGGGAGCTGTTTTTT.

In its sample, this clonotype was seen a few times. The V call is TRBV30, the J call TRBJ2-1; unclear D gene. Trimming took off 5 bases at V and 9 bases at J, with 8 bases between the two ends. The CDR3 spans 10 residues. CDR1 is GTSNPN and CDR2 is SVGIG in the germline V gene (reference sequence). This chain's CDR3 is CAWDQSEQFF. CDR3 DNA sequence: TGTGCCTGGGATCAATCTGAGCAGTTCTTC.

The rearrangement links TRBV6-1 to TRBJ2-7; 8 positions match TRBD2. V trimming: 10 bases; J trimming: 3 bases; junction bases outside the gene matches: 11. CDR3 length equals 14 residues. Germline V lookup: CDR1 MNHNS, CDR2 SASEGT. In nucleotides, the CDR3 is TGTGCCATCTCTCGGGAGGGCTGGCACTACGAGCAGTACTTC. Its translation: CAISREGWHYEQYF.

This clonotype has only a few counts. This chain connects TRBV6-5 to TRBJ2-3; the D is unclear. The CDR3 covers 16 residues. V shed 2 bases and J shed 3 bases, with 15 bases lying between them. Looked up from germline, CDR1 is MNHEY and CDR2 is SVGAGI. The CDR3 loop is CASSYVSGMGTDTQYF. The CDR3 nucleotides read TGTGCCAGCAGTTACGTTAGTGGGATGGGGACAGATACGCAGTATTTT.

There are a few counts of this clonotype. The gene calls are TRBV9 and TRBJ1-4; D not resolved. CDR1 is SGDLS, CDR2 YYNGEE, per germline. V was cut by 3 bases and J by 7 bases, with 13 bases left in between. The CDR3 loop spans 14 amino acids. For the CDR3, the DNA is TGTGCCAGCAGCGAGACCTCGTCTGCTGAAAAACTGTTTTTT. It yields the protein CASSETSSAEKLFF.

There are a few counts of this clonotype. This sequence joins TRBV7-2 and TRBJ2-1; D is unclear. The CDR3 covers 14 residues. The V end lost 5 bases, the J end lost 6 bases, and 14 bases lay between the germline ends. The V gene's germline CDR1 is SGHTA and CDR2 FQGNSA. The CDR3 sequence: CASSPGHGLNEQFF. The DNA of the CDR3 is TGTGCCAGCAGCCCAGGTCACGGTCTCAATGAGCAGTTCTTC.

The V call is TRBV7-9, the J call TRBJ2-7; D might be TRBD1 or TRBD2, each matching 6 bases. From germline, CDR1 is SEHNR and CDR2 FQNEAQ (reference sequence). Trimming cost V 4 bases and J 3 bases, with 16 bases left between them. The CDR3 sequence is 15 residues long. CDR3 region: CASSSRRGEDYEQYF. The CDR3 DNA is TGTGCCAGCAGCTCCCGGAGGGGGGAGGACTACGAGCAGTACTTC.

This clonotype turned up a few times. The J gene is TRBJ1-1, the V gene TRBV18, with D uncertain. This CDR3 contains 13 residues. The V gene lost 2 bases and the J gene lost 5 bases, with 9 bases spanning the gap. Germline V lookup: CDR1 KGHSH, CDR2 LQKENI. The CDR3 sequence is CASSPYHGTEAFF. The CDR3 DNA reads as TGTGCCAGCTCACCATACCACGGGACTGAAGCTTTCTTT. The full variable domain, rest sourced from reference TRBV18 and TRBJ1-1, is NAGVMQNPRHLVRRRGQEARLRCSPMKGHSHVYWYRQLPEEGLKFMVYLQKENIIDESGMPKERFSAEFPKEGPSILRIQQVVRGDSAAYFCASSPYHGTEAFFGQGTRLTVV.

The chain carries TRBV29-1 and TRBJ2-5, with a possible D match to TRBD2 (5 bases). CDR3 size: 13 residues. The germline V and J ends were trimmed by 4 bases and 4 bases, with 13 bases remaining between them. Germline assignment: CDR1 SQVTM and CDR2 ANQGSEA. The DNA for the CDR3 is TGCAGCGTTGCCGAAAAACGGGGAGAGACCCAGTACTTC. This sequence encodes CSVAEKRGETQYF.

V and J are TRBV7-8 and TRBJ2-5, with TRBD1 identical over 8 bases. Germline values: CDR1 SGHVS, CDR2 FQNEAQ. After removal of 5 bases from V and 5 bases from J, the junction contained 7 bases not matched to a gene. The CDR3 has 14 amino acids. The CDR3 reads CASSTRTGRETQYF. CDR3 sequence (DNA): TGTGCCAGCAGCACAAGGACAGGGCGGGAGACCCAGTACTTC.

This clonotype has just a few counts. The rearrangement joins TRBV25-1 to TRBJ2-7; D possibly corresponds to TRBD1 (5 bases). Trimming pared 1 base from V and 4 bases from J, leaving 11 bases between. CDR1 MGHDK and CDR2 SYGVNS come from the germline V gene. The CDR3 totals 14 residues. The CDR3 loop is CASSESQGWYEQYF. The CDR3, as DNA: TGTGCCAGCAGTGAATCCCAGGGTTGGTACGAGCAGTACTTC.

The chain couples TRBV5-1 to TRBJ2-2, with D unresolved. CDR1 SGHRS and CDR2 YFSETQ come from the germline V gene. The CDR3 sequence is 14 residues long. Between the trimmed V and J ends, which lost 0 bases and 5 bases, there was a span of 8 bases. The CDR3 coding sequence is TGCGCCAGCAGCTTGGATGCCAGAACCGGGGAGCTGTTTTTT. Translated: CASSLDARTGELFF.